Listed here are 4 T cell receptor beta chains from one sample, sequenced in a study of blood T cell repertoires in COVID-19. Produced via immunoSEQ multiplex PCR; TCRdb's table is partial and in-frame only. The sample holds roughly 30,000 clones; more than 80% are singletons and the top ten take 3.5%. Sequencing was carried out using peripheral blood. The receptors stem from a human donor in a cohort sampled during active COVID-19.

The chain carries TRBV28 and TRBJ1-6; no clear D. From germline, CDR1 is MDHEN and CDR2 SYDVKM. The CDR3 covers 15 residues. Deletions cut 6 bases from V and 11 bases from J, with 20 bases between. CDR3 loop: CASRGVGPAVAPLHF. CDR3 DNA sequence: TGTGCCAGCAGAGGAGTCGGTCCCGCAGTGGCACCCCTCCACTTT.

The chain links TRBV3-1 (or the pseudogene TRBV3-2) to TRBJ1-1; D is undetermined. CDR1 is LGHDT and CDR2 is YNNKEL in the germline V gene (reference sequence). Trimming removed 1 base at V and 0 bases at J, with 9 bases between. The CDR3 covers 15 residues. The DNA of the CDR3 is TGTGCCAGCAGCCAAGGAGGCAGCATGAACACTGAAGCTTTCTTT. This sequence encodes CASSQGGSMNTEAFF.

This chain joins TRBV3-1 (or the pseudogene TRBV3-2) and TRBJ2-3, with TRBD2 matching 7 bases. The CDR3 sequence is 13 residues long. CDR1 is LGHDT, CDR2 YNNKEL, per germline (reference sequence). V shed 4 bases and J 7 bases; nucleotides not matched to a gene: 5. The CDR3 DNA reads TGTGCCAGCAGCCGGGGGGGTTTAAATACGCAGTATTTT. Encoded protein: CASSRGGLNTQYF.

This clone was seen only once. Written as DNA, the CDR3 is TGTGCCAGCAGCCAAGGGGGGACTAGCGGGGGATCCTACAATGAGCAGTTCTTC. Protein product: CASSQGGTSGGSYNEQFF. The V call is TRBV4-2, the J call TRBJ2-1; 14 bases agree with TRBD2. V was clipped by 1 base and J by 1 base; unmatched bases: 3. This CDR3 has 18 amino acids. CDR1 and CDR2 from the germline V gene are LGHNA and YNFKEQ.